Below, one T cell receptor beta chain is given with its context. This record comes from a study of T cell responses to AZD1222 COVID-19 vaccine. The V gene's germline CDR1 is LGHDT and CDR2 YNNKEL (reference sequence). The V gene end was trimmed by 6 bases and the J gene end by 6 bases; junction bases not matched to a gene: 9. This CDR3 contains 14 residues. Profiling relied on immunoSEQ multiplex PCR, and the TCRdb table lists in-frame clones only, not all of them. The top ten hold over 1.5% of the sample, which has about 100,000 clones, 85% to 95% seen once. The gene calls are TRBV3-1 (or the pseudogene TRBV3-2) and TRBJ1-2, with 8 bases identical to TRBD1. The sequence was obtained from an adult in good health. The material sequenced was peripheral blood, taken on day 0 of AZD1222 vaccination. CDR3 DNA: TGTGCCAGCAGTCGCGGACAGGGACGGGATGGCTACACCTTC. It encodes CASSRGQGRDGYTF.